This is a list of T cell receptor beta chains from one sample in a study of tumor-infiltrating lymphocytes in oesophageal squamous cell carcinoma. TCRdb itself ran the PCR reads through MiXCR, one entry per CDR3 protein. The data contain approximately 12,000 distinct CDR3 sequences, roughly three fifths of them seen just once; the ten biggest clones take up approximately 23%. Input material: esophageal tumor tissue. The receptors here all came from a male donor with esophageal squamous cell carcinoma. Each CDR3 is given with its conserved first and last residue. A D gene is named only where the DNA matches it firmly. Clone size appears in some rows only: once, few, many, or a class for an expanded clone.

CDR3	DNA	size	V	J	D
CASNRDYSYNEQYF	TGTGCCAGCAACCGGGACTACTCCTACAATGAGCAGTACTTC	.	TRBV28	TRBJ2-7	TRBD2
CASSRLAGYTDTQYF	TGTGCCAGCAGCCGGCTAGCGGGCTACACAGATACGCAGTATTTT	few	TRBV7-3	TRBJ2-3	TRBD2
CASSKNGKAKNIQYF	TGTGCCAGCAGCAAAAACGGCAAGGCCAAAAACATTCAGTACTTC	few	TRBV7-3	TRBJ2-4	.
CASSYGGLEGNEQYF	TGTGCCAGCAGCTACGGGGGACTAGAGGGCAATGAGCAGTACTTC	.	TRBV7-3	TRBJ2-5	TRBD2
CASSLTSQGYNEQFF	TGTGCCAGCAGCTTAACGTCTCAAGGCTACAATGAGCAGTTCTTC	many	TRBV7-3	TRBJ2-1	.
CATSITGGETQYF	TGTGCCACCAGCATCACAGGGGGGGAGACCCAGTACTTC	.	TRBV15	TRBJ2-5	TRBD1
CASSPTRDKVDEQYF	TGTGCCAGCAGCCCCACCAGGGACAAGGTCGACGAGCAGTACTTC	few	TRBV7-6	TRBJ2-7	.
CASSLTVQVNHEQYF	TGTGCCAGCAGTTTAACGGTCCAGGTAAACCACGAGCAGTACTTC	once	TRBV7-6	TRBJ2-7	.
CASSFGQVNQPQHF	TGTGCCAGCAGCTTTGGGCAGGTTAATCAGCCCCAGCATTTT	.	TRBV7-2	TRBJ1-5	.
CASSPRDGSPLHF	TGTGCCAGCAGCCCCCGGGACGGCTCACCCCTCCACTTT	.	TRBV7-8	TRBJ1-6	.
CAISALAGSTDTQYF	TGTGCCATCAGTGCGCTAGCGGGTAGCACAGATACGCAGTATTTT	medium-sized	TRBV10-3	TRBJ2-3	TRBD2
CASSRQGSTGELYF	TGTGCCAGCAGTCGACAGGGAAGCACCGGGGAGCTGTATTTT	.	TRBV7-4	TRBJ2-3	TRBD1
CASSPITSGSYNEQFF	TGTGCCAGCAGCCCCATCACTAGCGGTAGTTACAATGAGCAGTTCTTC	.	TRBV7-2	TRBJ2-1	TRBD2
CASSLLMGPYEQYF	TGTGCCAGCAGCTTACTCATGGGCCCCTACGAGCAGTACTTC	many	TRBV11-1	TRBJ2-7	.
CATSGGTGYGYTF	TGTGCCACCTCTGGCGGGACAGGCTATGGCTACACCTTC	.	TRBV15	TRBJ1-2	TRBD1
CASSYRTGNQPQHF	TGTGCCAGCAGTTACCGGACGGGCAATCAGCCCCAGCATTTT	few	TRBV6-6	TRBJ1-5	.